This T cell receptor beta chain was captured by sequencing in a study of beta chain features in type 1 diabetes. General study points: Patients' naive, central memory and regulatory TCRB repertoires appeared more alike than those of healthy donors.

Germline V gene data show CDR1 as KGHSH and CDR2 as LQKENI. This CDR3 is 16 amino acids long. V trimming: 3 bases; J trimming: 2 bases; junction bases outside the gene matches: 5. Heparinised blood was drawn once per donor, averaging roughly 110 mL. The investigators reverse transcribed all of the isolated RNA, so they sequenced expressed TCRB transcripts. Data came from immunoSEQ multiplex PCR; TCRdb stores just in-frame clones and leaves some out. The sample records around 250,000 clones, 25% to 35% being singletons. Comments on this clone: Antigen: not known.

The J gene is TRBJ2-5, the V gene TRBV18, with TRBD1 matching 11 bases. The sequencing sample was made of central memory CD4+ T cells from blood. The sequence was obtained from a man aged 25 to 45 in good health. For the CDR3, the DNA is TGTGCCAGCTCACCCTTCGGGACAGGGGGACAAGAGACCCAGTACTTC. This sequence encodes CASSPFGTGGQETQYF.